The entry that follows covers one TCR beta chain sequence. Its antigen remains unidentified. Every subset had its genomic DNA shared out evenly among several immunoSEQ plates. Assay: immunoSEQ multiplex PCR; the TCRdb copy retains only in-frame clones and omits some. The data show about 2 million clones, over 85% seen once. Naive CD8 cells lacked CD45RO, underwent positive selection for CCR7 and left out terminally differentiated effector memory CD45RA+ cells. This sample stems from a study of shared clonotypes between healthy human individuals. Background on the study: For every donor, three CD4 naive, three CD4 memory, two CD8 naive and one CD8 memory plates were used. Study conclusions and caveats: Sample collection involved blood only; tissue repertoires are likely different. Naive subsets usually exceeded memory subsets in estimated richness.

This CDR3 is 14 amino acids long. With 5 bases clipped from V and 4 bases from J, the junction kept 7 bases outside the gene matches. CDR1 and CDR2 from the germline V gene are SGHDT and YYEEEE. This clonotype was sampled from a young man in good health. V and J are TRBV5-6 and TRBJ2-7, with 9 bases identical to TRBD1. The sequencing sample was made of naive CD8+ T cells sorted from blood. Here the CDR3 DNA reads TGTGCCAGCAGATCAATGACAGGGGGATACGAGCAGTACTTC. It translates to CASRSMTGGYEQYF.